Each of the 12 T cell receptor beta chains below was sequenced from the same sample in a study of technical replicates of blood from a few donors. Measured with immunoSEQ multiplex PCR; TCRdb has only the in-frame clones, and not every one. The sample has 75,000 to 100,000 clones; approximately 96% are singletons. The sample was T cells isolated from PBMCs. The receptors here all came from a human donor in good health.

The V gene is TRBV7-6, the J gene TRBJ2-7, with D perhaps TRBD1 (6 bases). V was pared by 8 bases and J by 1 base, with 18 bases between. The germline gives CDR1 SGHVS, CDR2 FNYEAQ. This CDR3 spans 15 amino acids. Here the CDR3 DNA reads TGTGCCAGCCGACTCTTGACAGGTGGTTCCTACGAGCAGTACTTC. Translation: CASRLLTGGSYEQYF.

The chain couples TRBV10-2 to TRBJ2-2, with D unresolved. The CDR3 is made up of 14 amino acids. Trimming removed 6 bases at V and 1 base at J, with 9 bases between. Germline V gene lookup returns CDR1 WSHSY and CDR2 SAAADI. The CDR3 DNA sequence: TGCGCCAGCAGACTCGGTTTGAACACCGGGGAGCTGTTTTTT. Residues: CASRLGLNTGELFF.

The gene calls are TRBV4-1 and TRBJ2-5; TRBD2 matches at 15 bases. This CDR3 has 16 amino acids. The trim removed 1 base at V and 5 bases at J, leaving 2 bases unmatched. CDR1 MGHRA and CDR2 YSYEKL come from the germline V gene. The CDR3 DNA reads TGCGCCAGCAGCCAAGGGACTAGCGGGAGGGGGGAGACCCAGTACTTC. Its protein is CASSQGTSGRGETQYF.

V is TRBV5-4 and J is TRBJ1-3; D is undetermined. Germline-derived CDR1 and CDR2 are SGHNT and YYREEE (reference sequence). The CDR3 extends over 14 amino acids. V was cut by 0 bases and J by 4 bases, with 8 bases left in between. The CDR3 here is CASSLDGEGNTIYF. CDR3 in DNA: TGTGCCAGCAGCTTGGATGGGGAGGGAAACACCATATATTTT.

The J gene is TRBJ2-3, the V gene TRBV5-1; 8 bases fit TRBD2. Germline CDR1 reads SGHRS; CDR2 reads YFSETQ. The CDR3 extends over 15 amino acids. V was pared by 1 base and J by 2 bases, with 3 bases of the junction left unmatched. The CDR3 coding sequence is TGCGCCAGCAGCTTGCAAGCGGGAGACACAGATACGCAGTATTTT. Residues: CASSLQAGDTDTQYF.

The chain recombines TRBV27 with TRBJ2-3, with unresolved D. This CDR3 has 16 residues. Trimming took 5 bases from V and 2 from J, leaving 17 bases between them. Germline CDR1 reads MNHEY; CDR2 reads SMNVEV (reference sequence). CDR3 in amino acids: CASSQTDVAFTDTQYF. Here the CDR3 DNA reads TGTGCCAGCAGTCAAACCGACGTAGCCTTCACAGATACGCAGTATTTT.

This chain joins TRBV28 and TRBJ2-7; a weak D match, TRBD1 (6 bases). CDR3 length: 13 residues. Trimming took 4 bases from V and 5 from J, leaving 12 bases between them. Germline CDR1 and CDR2: MDHEN and SYDVKM. The CDR3 bases are TGTGCCAGCAGTTCCACGACAGGCCACGAGCAGTACTTC. It is translated as CASSSTTGHEQYF. The variable domain in full, completed from reference TRBV28 and TRBJ2-7, reads DVKVTQSSRYLVKRTGEKVFLECVQDMDHENMFWYRQDPGLGLRLIYFSYDVKMKEKGDIPEGYSVSREKKERFSLILESASTNQTSMYLCASSSTTGHEQYFGPGTRLTVT.

The V gene is TRBV7-9, the J gene TRBJ1-3; possible D gene TRBD1, 5 bases. Trimming pared 6 bases from V and 8 bases from J, leaving 20 bases between. The CDR3 length is 15 residues. Germline CDR1 reads SEHNR; CDR2 reads FQNEAQ (reference sequence). The CDR3 region has the DNA TGTGCCAGCAGTTACTCCGGCGGCGGGGGACACACCATATATTTT. It specifies CASSYSGGGGHTIYF.

For the CDR3, the DNA is TGTGCCAGCAGCTTAGAGGGAGGGGTTGGCACAGATACGCAGTATTTT. Translating gives CASSLEGGVGTDTQYF. V usage is TRBV7-6 and J usage is TRBJ2-3; TRBD2 agrees at 7 bases. The germline V gene has CDR1 SGHVS and CDR2 FNYEAQ. With V trimmed by 1 base and J by 1 base, 5 bases remained unmatched. This CDR3 has 16 amino acids.

This chain uses TRBV5-6 with TRBJ2-7, with D hard to call. The V gene lost 0 bases and the J gene lost 4 bases, with 5 bases spanning the gap. The germline V gene encodes CDR1 SGHDT and CDR2 YYEEEE. CDR3 length: 12 amino acids. The CDR3 DNA is TGTGCCAGCAGCTTGGACGGGTACGAGCAGTACTTC. Translation gives CASSLDGYEQYF.

This chain links TRBV6-5 with TRBJ2-5; D may be TRBD2 (6 bases). Germline-derived CDR1 and CDR2 are MNHEY and SVGAGI. This CDR3 spans 14 amino acids. Trimming removed 2 bases from V and 1 base from J, with 8 bases in between. This chain's CDR3 is CASSYGGFQETQYF. CDR3 DNA: TGTGCCAGCAGTTACGGGGGGTTCCAAGAGACCCAGTACTTC.

As concerns this clone: At one end the junction does not follow the germline gene, possibly because of a read error. The chain links TRBV7-7 to TRBJ2-3, with a tentative D call TRBD1 (6 bases). The germline V gene has CDR1 SSHAT and CDR2 FNYEAQ (reference sequence). This CDR3 has 14 residues. CDR3 in DNA: TGTGCTAGCAGTGCAGGGGATCGGGCAGATACGCAGTATTTT. Protein: CASSAGDRADTQYF.